Sequencing of this T cell receptor beta chain was carried out in a study of T cells in Graves' hyperthyroidism and ophthalmopathy. Germline V lookup: CDR1 SGDLS, CDR2 YYNGEE. V lost 0 bases to trimming and J lost 2 bases, with 14 bases between them. The CDR3 loop spans 16 amino acids. There are many counts of this clonotype. From RNA transcripts, TCR beta CDR3 regions were amplified. During a first-round RT-PCR of the TCR CDR3, the HTBI primer set was used. TCRdb called the multiplex PCR reads again in MiXCR, with one record for every CDR3 protein. The sample lists approximately 870,000 distinct CDR3 sequences, roughly 40% seen once, with about 9% in the top ten. Diagnosis relied on clinical symptoms, serum thyroxine and TRAb, thyroid ultrasound and orbital computed tomography. PBMCs were sourced from approximately 9 ml fresh peripheral blood.

The chain carries TRBV9 and TRBJ1-2; TRBD1 is a possible D gene (5 bases). The receptor was derived from a man younger than 35 with Graves' hyperthyroidism. Sequencing was performed on blood. The CDR3 nucleotides read TGTGCCAGCAGCGTAGCACGGGACTGGGCCAACTATGGCTACACCTTC. Translated: CASSVARDWANYGYTF.